The following is a TCR beta chain sequence with its context. The antigen remains undetermined. TCRbeta library preparation incorporated unique molecular identifiers. One entry per CDR3 protein results from TCRdb running MiXCR on the PCR reads. The sample has approximately 110,000 distinct CDR3 sequences; 10% are singletons. V lost 4 bases and J lost 5, with 17 bases in between. CDR1 is SGHAT and CDR2 is FQNNGV in the germline V gene. The CDR3 runs to 15 residues. The entry originates in a study of T-cell reconstitution after alpha-beta-depleted transplantation in children. General observations from the study: Approximately two months post-transplant, alpha-beta T cells reportedly originated from several hundred expanded graft clones. T-cell counts and diversity at one year post-transplant came mainly from newly produced T cells.

This chain uses TRBV11-2 with TRBJ2-5; a weak D match, TRBD1 (5 bases). The sample in question was PBMCs, obtained before TCRalphabeta/CD19-depleted stem cell transplant. This TCR was sampled from a boy between 2 and 10 years old with acute lymphoblastic leukemia, due to receive a stem cell transplant. CDR3 sequence reads: CASSSRVQGRETQYF. The CDR3 bases are TGTGCCAGCAGCTCACGGGTTCAGGGCCGGGAGACCCAGTACTTC.